This is a list of T cell receptor beta chains from one sample in a study of cytomegalovirus exposure and HLA in healthy donors. Sequencing used immunoSEQ multiplex PCR; TCRdb keeps in-frame clones, though not all of them. Of hundreds of thousands of clones in the sample, roughly four fifths were seen once. Source material: PBMCs. These receptors all stem from a girl between 10 and 17 years old in good health and CMV-seronegative. Both conserved end residues are part of each CDR3. Fields, in order: clone size, D gene, V gene, J gene, CDR3 DNA, CDR3 protein. A D gene is named only where the DNA matches it firmly. A row's size may be missing; if present it is once, few, many or a size class.

>-|-|TRBV19|TRBJ1-2
TGTGCCAGTAGTATCGTCTTAGCGTATGGCTACACCTTC
CASSIVLAYGYTF
>-|-|TRBV9|TRBJ2-6
TGTGCCAGCAGCGTTACAGGGTCCGGGGCCAACGTCCTGACTTTC
CASSVTGSGANVLTF
>-|-|TRBV28|TRBJ1-3
TGTGCCAGCAGTCCCCTTAGGGAGGGAAACACCATATATTTT
CASSPLREGNTIYF
>-|TRBD2|TRBV28|TRBJ2-7
TGTGCCAGCAGTTTAGCGGCTAGCGGATCCTACGAGCAGTACTTC
CASSLAASGSYEQYF
>-|TRBD2|TRBV7-6|TRBJ2-1
TGTGCCAGCAGCATCCGGACTAGCGGGGGGTACTACAATGAGCAGTTCTTC
CASSIRTSGGYYNEQFF
>-|-|TRBV7-6|TRBJ2-1
TGTGCCAGCAGCTTGAGCGATGAGCAGTTCTTC
CASSLSDEQFF
>-|TRBD2|TRBV4-2|TRBJ2-3
TGTGCCAGCAGCCAAACCGGCTCAGCGGGACTCAACACAGATACGCAGTATTTT
CASSQTGSAGLNTDTQYF
>-|TRBD1|TRBV2|TRBJ2-7
TGTGCCAGCAGAGGGACAGGGGGCCCCTACTACGAGCAGTACTTC
CASRGTGGPYYEQYF
>-|TRBD1|TRBV2|TRBJ2-7
TGTGCCAGCTGGGGGACAGGGGGCTACGAGCAGTACTTC
CASWGTGGYEQYF
>few|-|TRBV16|TRBJ1-5
TGTGCCAGCAGCCAATCTTGGGGAGGTGGCAATCAGCCCCAGCATTTT
CASSQSWGGGNQPQHF
>-|-|TRBV11-1|TRBJ1-1
TGTGCCAGCAGCTTAGCGGCCAGGGCCCCTGAAGCTTTCTTT
CASSLAARAPEAFF
>-|TRBD1|TRBV5-6|TRBJ1-2
TGTGCCAGCAGCCGGGAAAGCGGACAGGGACCCACCTATGGCTACACCTTC
CASSRESGQGPTYGYTF
>-|TRBD1|TRBV19|TRBJ2-2
TGTGCCAGTAGATCCAAAGGGGGACAGGGGTCGGTTAGTACGGCCGGGGAGCTGTTTTTT
CASRSKGGQGSVSTAGELFF
>-|-|TRBV4-1|TRBJ1-6
TGCGCCAGCAGCCCAAGGTTTGCGGGCGCCGATTATTCACCCCTCCACTTT
CASSPRFAGADYSPLHF
>-|-|TRBV30|TRBJ2-7
TGTGCCTGGGAAAGCAGGATATTCGACGAGCAGTACTTC
CAWESRIFDEQYF
>-|TRBD1|TRBV10-2|TRBJ1-2
TGCGCCAGCAGAGAGGGGGGGACAGTCAATAACTATGGCTACACCTTC
CASREGGTVNNYGYTF
>-|-|TRBV9|TRBJ2-7
TGTGCCAGCAGCCGCGGGGTGAGCTCCTACGAGCAGTACTTC
CASSRGVSSYEQYF
>-|-|TRBV5-8|TRBJ2-7
TGTGCCAGCAGCTTGATTAGAGGCCTTACCTACGAGCAGTACTTC
CASSLIRGLTYEQYF
>-|-|TRBV28|TRBJ1-6
TGTGCCAGCAGTTTATGGTCCGGTGGAGGCACCCCAGGACCACCCCTCCACTTT
CASSLWSGGGTPGPPLHF
>once|-|TRBV5-8|TRBJ1-4
TGTGCCAGCAGCCCGGTCTTGGAGCCCAATGAAAAACTGTTTTTT
CASSPVLEPNEKLFF
>-|-|TRBV19|TRBJ1-5
TGTGCCAGTAGTATATCAGGGGCATATCAGCCCCAGCATTTT
CASSISGAYQPQHF
>-|TRBD1|TRBV30|TRBJ1-5
TGTGCCTGGAGCGGTGACAGGGTGTATCAGCCCCAGCATTTT
CAWSGDRVYQPQHF
>-|TRBD2|TRBV29-1|TRBJ2-7
TGCAGCGCCGGTGCGGGGGGATTCTACGAGCAGTACTTC
CSAGAGGFYEQYF
>-|-|TRBV15|TRBJ2-2
TGTGCCACCAGTCGGGGGAGCGGAAACACCGGGGAGCTGTTTTTT
CATSRGSGNTGELFF
>-|TRBD1|TRBV30|TRBJ1-2
TGTGCCTGGAGTGGGACAGGGGGAATGTGGGGCTACACCTTC
CAWSGTGGMWGYTF
>-|TRBD2|TRBV7-6|TRBJ2-5
TGTGCCAGCAGCTTACCCCGCGGGGGGCACAATAAAGAGACCCAGTACTTC
CASSLPRGGHNKETQYF
>few|TRBD1|TRBV6-1|TRBJ2-2
TGTGCCAGCAGTGGACTAACCGGGACAGGAGTTACCGGGGAGCTGTTTTTT
CASSGLTGTGVTGELFF
>-|TRBD1|TRBV6-5|TRBJ2-7
TGTGCCAGCAGCCGAGGGACAGTCCTTTGGGGCGAGCAGTACTTC
CASSRGTVLWGEQYF
>few|-|TRBV7-9|TRBJ1-5
TGTGCCAGCAGCCCGCAGGGTACCCATCAGCCCCAGCATTTT
CASSPQGTHQPQHF
>-|TRBD2|TRBV7-2|TRBJ2-5
TGTGCCAGCAGCGGAGAGGCCTTAGCGGGGGGGCCGGGGGAGACCCAGTACTTC
CASSGEALAGGPGETQYF
>-|-|TRBV2|TRBJ1-2
TGTGCCAGCAGTGAAGAGGCGGGGAGATACGGCTACACCTTC
CASSEEAGRYGYTF
>-|-|TRBV10-3|TRBJ2-1
TGTGCCATCAGTGACCTTCCAAGGACAGCTCACAATGAGCAGTTCTTC
CAISDLPRTAHNEQFF
>-|TRBD1|TRBV9|TRBJ2-3
TGTGCCAGCAGCAACGACAGGGGGCTTGGAGATACGCAGTATTTT
CASSNDRGLGDTQYF
>-|TRBD2|TRBV7-3|TRBJ2-3
TGTGCCAGCAGCTTGAGTACCCTAGCGGGAAGTCGGGATACGCAGTATTTT
CASSLSTLAGSRDTQYF
>-|TRBD1|TRBV28|TRBJ2-5
TGTGCCAGCAGTTTATACGGGACAGGGTCGGAGACCCAGTACTTC
CASSLYGTGSETQYF
>-|TRBD2|TRBV25-1|TRBJ2-4
TGTGCCAGCAGTGAATATAGCGGGAGGGCCTCGCACTTC
CASSEYSGRASHF
>-|TRBD1|TRBV29-1|TRBJ1-1
TGCAGCGTTGACAGGGGGCGAGACATGAACACTGAAGCTTTCTTT
CSVDRGRDMNTEAFF
>-|TRBD1|TRBV19|TRBJ1-5
TGTGCCAGTACCCGGGACAGCAAACTGTATAGCAATCAGCCCCAGCATTTT
CASTRDSKLYSNQPQHF
>-|TRBD1|TRBV7-9|TRBJ2-1
TGTGCCAGCAGCCCGAGGACAGGGACCTACAATGAGCAGTTCTTC
CASSPRTGTYNEQFF
>-|-|TRBV5-1|TRBJ1-1
TGCGCCAGCAGCCTCCAGGGGAGCACTGAAGCTTTCTTT
CASSLQGSTEAFF
>few|TRBD1|TRBV7-9|TRBJ1-5
TGTGCCAGCAGCGGAGGACAGGACAATCAGCCCCAGCATTTT
CASSGGQDNQPQHF
>-|-|TRBV5-1|TRBJ2-5
TGCGCCAGCAGCTTACAGGATTTGGAGACCCAGTACTTC
CASSLQDLETQYF
>-|TRBD1|TRBV5-6|TRBJ2-2
TGTGCCAGCAGCTTGGGGGACAGGTACACCGGGGAGCTGTTTTTT
CASSLGDRYTGELFF
>-|-|TRBV28|TRBJ2-5
TGTGCCAGCAGTTTGGAGGCAGTACAAGAGACCCAGTACTTC
CASSLEAVQETQYF
>-|TRBD2|TRBV7-9|TRBJ2-3
TGTGCCAGCAGCCAAAGCGGGGGAGAGTATTTT
CASSQSGGEYF
>-|-|TRBV5-1|TRBJ2-5
TGCGCCAGCAGCCAGTTACAGGGACCGAAGACCCAGTACTTC
CASSQLQGPKTQYF
>once|TRBD2|TRBV30|TRBJ2-1
TGTGCCTGGAGAGATACACTAAGCGGGAGGTCCTACAATGAGCAGTTCTTC
CAWRDTLSGRSYNEQFF
>-|TRBD1|TRBV9|TRBJ1-4
TGTGCCAGCAGCGCGGACAGGGGTGGTGAAAAACTGTTTTTT
CASSADRGGEKLFF
>-|-|TRBV6-1|TRBJ2-1
TGTGCCAGCAGAGGGGCCAACTCCTACAATGAGCAGTTCTTC
CASRGANSYNEQFF
>once|-|TRBV28|TRBJ1-1
TGTGCCAGCAGTTTGATATTAGGGGGGAACACTGAAGCTTTCTTT
CASSLILGGNTEAFF
>-|TRBD2|TRBV2|TRBJ2-7
TGTGCCAGCAGTGAAGGGGGAGGCCTAGCGGGGGCCCGTCCCTACGAGCAGTACTTC
CASSEGGGLAGARPYEQYF
>-|-|TRBV7-9|TRBJ1-1
TGTGCCAGCAGCTTAAGAGAGGGCACTGAAGCTTTCTTT
CASSLREGTEAFF
>-|TRBD1|TRBV28|TRBJ2-5
TGTGCCAGCAGTCACCGGGACAGGGACCGGGAGACCCAGCACTTC
CASSHRDRDRETQHF
>-|TRBD2|TRBV4-1|TRBJ2-2
TGCGCCAGCAGCCAAGATTCCACGTTGCGGGGGGCGAACACCGGGGAGCTGTTTTTT
CASSQDSTLRGANTGELFF
>-|TRBD1|TRBV6-1|TRBJ2-7
TGTGCCAGCAGTGCGGCCGGGACAGGGACCTACGAGCAGTACTTC
CASSAAGTGTYEQYF
>-|TRBD1|TRBV19|TRBJ1-5
TGTGCCAGTAGTATCACGACAGGGGACAATCAGCCCCAGCATTTT
CASSITTGDNQPQHF
>-|-|TRBV7-2|TRBJ2-2
TGTGCCAGCAGCTTGACTAGTTCCACCGGGGAGCTGTTTTTT
CASSLTSSTGELFF